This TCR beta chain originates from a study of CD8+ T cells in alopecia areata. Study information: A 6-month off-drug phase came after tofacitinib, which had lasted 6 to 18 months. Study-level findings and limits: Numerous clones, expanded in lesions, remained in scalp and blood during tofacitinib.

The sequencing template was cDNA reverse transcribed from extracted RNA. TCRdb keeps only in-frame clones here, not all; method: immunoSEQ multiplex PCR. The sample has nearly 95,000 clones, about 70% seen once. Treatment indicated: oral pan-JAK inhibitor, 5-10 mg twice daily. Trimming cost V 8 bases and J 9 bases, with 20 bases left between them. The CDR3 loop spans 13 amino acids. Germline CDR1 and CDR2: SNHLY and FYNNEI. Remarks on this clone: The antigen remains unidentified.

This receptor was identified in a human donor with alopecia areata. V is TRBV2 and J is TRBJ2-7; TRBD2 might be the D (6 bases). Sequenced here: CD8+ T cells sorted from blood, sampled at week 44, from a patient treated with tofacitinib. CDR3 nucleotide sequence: TGTGCCAGCCTCAAGGGGATCGAGGAGGGGCAGTACTTC. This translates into CASLKGIEEGQYF.